This T cell receptor (beta chain) was sequenced for a study of shared clonotypes between healthy human individuals. Whole-study findings and limits: Only blood underwent sampling, and tissue repertoires likely differ. Clonotypes shared by all four sorted-subset donors had higher generation probabilities than non-shared clonotypes. An expected dependence of interdonor clonotype sharing on sequencing depth was noted.

Positive CCR7 selection of CD45RO-negative cells yielded the naive CD8 cells, and terminally differentiated effector memory CD45RA+ cells were excluded. Original processing methods: Junction-only sequences without quality scores came from ImmunoSEQ, so filtering differed. Only in-frame clones appear in the TCRdb table, and some are missing; sequencing was by immunoSEQ multiplex PCR. V and J calls and clone size follow that table, whereas D and trimming were derived from the DNA. The table has roughly 890,000 clones, 80% to 95% seen once. Trimming took 0 bases from V and 5 from J, leaving 12 bases between them. The CDR3 runs 14 residues. CDR1 and CDR2 (germline): SGHRS, YFSETQ. A note on this clone: The antigen is undetermined.

The source is a man under 40 in good health. Sequences were obtained from naive CD8+ T cells sorted from blood. The genes are TRBV5-1 and TRBJ2-7, with D possibly being TRBD1 or TRBD2 (5 bases each). Here the CDR3 reads CASSLGGRPHEQYF. The DNA for the CDR3 is TGCGCCAGCAGCTTGGGGGGGAGACCCCACGAGCAGTACTTC.